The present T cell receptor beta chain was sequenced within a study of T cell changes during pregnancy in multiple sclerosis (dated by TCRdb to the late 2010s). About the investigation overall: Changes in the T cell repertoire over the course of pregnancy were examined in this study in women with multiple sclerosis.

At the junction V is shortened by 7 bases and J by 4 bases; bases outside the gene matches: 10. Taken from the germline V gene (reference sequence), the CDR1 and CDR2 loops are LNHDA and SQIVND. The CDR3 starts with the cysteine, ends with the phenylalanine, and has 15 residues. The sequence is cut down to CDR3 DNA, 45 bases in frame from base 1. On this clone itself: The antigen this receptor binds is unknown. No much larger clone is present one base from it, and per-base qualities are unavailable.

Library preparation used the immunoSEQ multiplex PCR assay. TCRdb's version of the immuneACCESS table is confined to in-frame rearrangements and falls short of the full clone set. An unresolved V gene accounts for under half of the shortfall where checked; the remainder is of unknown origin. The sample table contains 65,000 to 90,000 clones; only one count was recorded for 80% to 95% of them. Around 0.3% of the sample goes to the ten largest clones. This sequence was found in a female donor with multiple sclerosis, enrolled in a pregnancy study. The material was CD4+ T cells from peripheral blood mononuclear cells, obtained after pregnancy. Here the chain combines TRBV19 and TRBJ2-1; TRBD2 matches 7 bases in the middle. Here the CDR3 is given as CASMGAGKWYNEQFF. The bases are TGTGCCAGTATGGGAGCGGGAAAGTGGTACAATGAGCAGTTCTTC.